What follows is one T cell receptor (beta chain) and its context. Its antigen is still unknown. The CDR3 end is not reached by the read, which stops 3 residues before it; the germline J gene fills it in. This specimen comes from a study of T cells in women clearing cervical HPV infection. General observations from the study: Unknown T-cell numbers per sample may underlie the richness differences. Repertoire richness, not evenness, was significantly elevated in CIN3+ cases versus controls.

TCR beta CDR3 amplified by multiplex PCR from roughly 1,100 ng genomic DNA. TCRdb keeps only in-frame clones here, not all; method: immunoSEQ multiplex PCR. There are more than 20,000 clones in the sample, with 12% held by the top ten. Each participant carried one incident cervical HPV16 infection only. Germline V gene lookup returns CDR1 ENHRY and CDR2 SYGVKD. Losses at the gene ends were 4 bases for V and 0 bases for J; bases not matched to a gene: 1. CDR3 length: 15 residues. The receptor comes from a woman between 18 and 69 years old with a cervical HPV16 infection that either progressed to CIN3+ or cleared (not recorded which). This chain links TRBV10-3 with TRBJ1-3; TRBD1 matches at 9 bases. The sequencing sample was made of blood buffy coat. The CDR3 sequence: CAISGDRDSGNTIYF. The part of the CDR3 DNA that was read is TGTGCCATCAGTGGGGACAGGGACTCTGGAAACACC.